This T cell receptor beta chain was profiled in a study of memory CD4+ T cells and cytomegalovirus serostatus. The overall study: Healthy Belgian adult donors included roughly ten CMV-positive and some 23 CMV-negative people. General study findings and limits: Each of approximately 69 CMV-associated TCRbeta sequences occurred in one to five individuals. Suggested: most of the CMV-linked TCR signature lies in CD4+ memory cells.

Clones were sequenced by immunoSEQ multiplex PCR, and TCRdb holds only the in-frame ones, with some missing. The sample lists around 61,000 clones, about four fifths occurring once. The CDR3 covers 15 residues. Looked up from germline, CDR1 is MDHEN and CDR2 is SYDVKM. V was shortened by 7 bases and J by 7 bases, with 22 bases between the two germline ends. Note on this clone: Its antigen remains unknown.

Single viable CD3+CD4+CD8-CD45RO+ cells were sorted as the memory CD4+ T cells. CMV serostatus came from serum IgG against pp150, pp28, p38, p52. The chain joins TRBV28 to TRBJ1-2, with unresolved D. The sample taken for sequencing was memory CD4+ T cells from blood. This TCR derives from an adult in good health and CMV-seronegative. The DNA for the CDR3 is TGTGCCAGCACCCTTTACTCCGACACGCTAGGTGGCTACACCTTC. It translates to CASTLYSDTLGGYTF.